Listed below are T cell receptor beta chains from one sample, sequenced in a study of cytomegalovirus exposure and HLA in healthy donors. Assay used: immunoSEQ multiplex PCR; TCRdb lists only in-frame clones, some missing. The data show 110,000 or so clones, 82% seen once. The specimen was PBMCs. The receptor source for this set is a woman younger than 30 in good health and CMV-seronegative. Each CDR3 is given with its conserved first and last residue. Each record gives: V gene, J gene, clone size, D gene, CDR3 DNA, CDR3 protein. D genes are given only for firm matches. Only some rows state a clone size, as once, few, many or a class for expanded clones.

>TRBV19|TRBJ2-3|-|TRBD2
TGTGCCAGTAGTAAACTAGCGGGGGGATCCACAGATACGCAGTATTTT
CASSKLAGGSTDTQYF
>TRBV28|TRBJ1-1|-|-
TGTGCCAGCAGTTTGCGAAGCCCTGAAGCTTTCTTT
CASSLRSPEAFF
>TRBV27|TRBJ2-7|-|-
TGTGCCAGCAGCCCCCATCCGGGCGAGCAGTACTTC
CASSPHPGEQYF
>TRBV6-1|TRBJ1-1|-|TRBD1
TGTGCCAGCAGTGAAGCCCACAGGGGGAGAGGTGAAGCTTTCTTT
CASSEAHRGRGEAFF
>TRBV6-1|TRBJ1-5|-|TRBD1
TGTGCCAGCTCCGGGGAGGGACAGGGCGGACAGCCCCAGCATTTT
CASSGEGQGGQPQHF
>TRBV4-1|TRBJ2-7|few|TRBD1
TGCGCCAGCAGCCATGGACAGGCAGCCTACGAGCAGTACTTC
CASSHGQAAYEQYF
>TRBV15|TRBJ2-1|-|TRBD1
TGTGCCACCAGCGATCGGGACAGTACCTACAATGAGCAGTTCTTC
CATSDRDSTYNEQFF
>TRBV2|TRBJ2-5|-|-
TGTGCCAGCAGTGGACAGGTCCAAGAGACCCAGTACTTC
CASSGQVQETQYF
>TRBV28|TRBJ2-3|-|TRBD2
TGTGCCAGCAAACAGCGGGAGGGCAGGAGGAGGCCGGATACGCAGTATTTT
CASKQREGRRRPDTQYF
>TRBV5-1|TRBJ2-3|-|-
TGCGCCAGCAGCCGGGGTGGGCCCCAAGATTTCACAGATACGCAGTATTTT
CASSRGGPQDFTDTQYF
>TRBV5-8|TRBJ1-6|-|-
TGTGCCAGCAGCCGAAGTTTGGACAGAACCTTCTATAATTCACCCCTCCACTTT
CASSRSLDRTFYNSPLHF
>TRBV6-4|TRBJ2-1|many|TRBD2
TGTGCCAGCAGTGACTCTAGCGGGAGCTACAATGAGCAGTTCTTC
CASSDSSGSYNEQFF
>TRBV30|TRBJ1-4|-|-
TGTGCCTGGAGTGCGGGGGGAACTAATGAAAAACTGTTTTTT
CAWSAGGTNEKLFF
>TRBV27|TRBJ2-3|-|TRBD2
TGTGCCAGCAGTTTAAACAGCGGGGGGCCTAGCACAGATACGCAGTATTTT
CASSLNSGGPSTDTQYF
>TRBV13|TRBJ1-4|-|-
TGTGCCAGCAGCCAACCGGACAGAGCAACTAATGAAAAACTGTTTTTT
CASSQPDRATNEKLFF
>TRBV27|TRBJ2-2|-|TRBD2
TGTGCCAGCAGTTTAAACGGGAGGGGCACCGGGGAGCTGTTTTTT
CASSLNGRGTGELFF
>TRBV19|TRBJ1-2|-|TRBD1
TGTGCCAGTAGTACATACGTCCCGGGACAGGGTCCACTCTATGGCTACACCTTC
CASSTYVPGQGPLYGYTF
>TRBV14|TRBJ2-5|-|-
TGTGCCAGCAGCCAAGATATGGACAGATTAGAGACCCAGTACTTC
CASSQDMDRLETQYF
>TRBV2|TRBJ1-2|-|-
TGTGCCAGCAGTACGCTACAGGGAACCCATGGCTACACCTTC
CASSTLQGTHGYTF
>TRBV27|TRBJ1-4|-|TRBD1
TGTGCCAGCAGCCCAGGGGCAGGGGGCTCGGAAGAACTGTTTTTT
CASSPGAGGSEELFF
>TRBV29-1|TRBJ1-3|once|TRBD1
TGCAGCGTGGGGACAGGGGCTGGAAACACCATATATTTT
CSVGTGAGNTIYF
>TRBV5-4|TRBJ2-1|-|-
TGTGCCAGCAGCTACGAGGGACTCCCCGGAAATGAGCAGTTCTTC
CASSYEGLPGNEQFF
>TRBV2|TRBJ1-3|-|-
TGTGCCAGCAGTGGAGACTCTGGAAACACCATATATTTT
CASSGDSGNTIYF
>TRBV5-8|TRBJ2-1|-|-
TGTGCCAGCAGACCCCCCGGTAGTTGGTATGAGCAGTTCTTC
CASRPPGSWYEQFF
>TRBV5-8|TRBJ1-3|-|-
TGTGCCAGCAGCTTCGGGGGGGTCAGATCTGGAAACACCATATATTTT
CASSFGGVRSGNTIYF
>TRBV21-1|TRBJ1-3|once|-
TGTGCCAGCAGCAAAGCTGCTACAGGGGGAGCTGGAAACACCATATATTTT
CASSKAATGGAGNTIYF
>TRBV28|TRBJ2-5|-|-
TGTGCCAGCAGGCGTAAGACCCAGTACTTC
CASRRKTQYF
>TRBV23-1|TRBJ1-5|once|TRBD1
TGCGCCAGCAGTCGCCGAGGACAGGGGGAATGGGGCAATCAGCCCCAGCATTTT
CASSRRGQGEWGNQPQHF
>TRBV15|TRBJ2-1|-|-
TGTGCCACCAGCTCCCTGGAAGCGGACCCTTACAATGGGCAGTTCTTC
CATSSLEADPYNGQFF
>TRBV5-8|TRBJ2-1|-|TRBD2
TGTGCCAGCAGCTTACTAGCGGGAGGGCCTTTTGAGCAGTTCTTC
CASSLLAGGPFEQFF
>TRBV7-2|TRBJ2-2|-|TRBD1
TGTGCCAGCAGCTTATGGTATCTGGGACAGGGGGCCTTCACCGGGGAGCTGTTTTTT
CASSLWYLGQGAFTGELFF
>TRBV18|TRBJ2-1|-|-
TGTGCCAGCTCACCACGGGCACGCAATGAGCAGTTCTTC
CASSPRARNEQFF
>TRBV4-3|TRBJ2-1|-|-
TGCGCCAGCAGGTTAACCGGGACTTCCCCCAATGAGCAGTTCTTC
CASRLTGTSPNEQFF
>TRBV11-2|TRBJ1-6|-|TRBD1
TGTGCCAGCAGCAAAACGGGACAGGTGAATTCACCCCTCCACTTT
CASSKTGQVNSPLHF
>TRBV25-1|TRBJ2-1|-|TRBD2
TGTGCCAGCAGTGAGCCCAGCGGGAGGGACAATGAGCAGTTCTTC
CASSEPSGRDNEQFF
>TRBV27|TRBJ2-7|few|-
TGTGCCAGCAGTTATGACAGATCCTACGAGCAGTACTTC
CASSYDRSYEQYF
>TRBV19|TRBJ2-5|-|TRBD2
TGTGCCAGTAGTCGGGGGGATCAAGAGACCCAGTACTTC
CASSRGDQETQYF
>TRBV6-5|TRBJ1-5|-|-
TGTGCCAGCAGTTACGGACAGACCAATCAGCCCCAGCATTTT
CASSYGQTNQPQHF
>TRBV30|TRBJ1-2|few|-
TGTGCCTGGACAGGGAATCCTAACTATGGCTACACCTTC
CAWTGNPNYGYTF
>TRBV9|TRBJ1-4|-|TRBD1
TGTGCCAGCAGCCCTTCTCCGGGACAGGGGATTCGCGAAAAACTGTTTTTT
CASSPSPGQGIREKLFF
>TRBV5-6|TRBJ1-3|-|TRBD1
TGTGCCAGCAGCTTATGGGACAGGGTATTAGACACCATATATTTT
CASSLWDRVLDTIYF
>TRBV7-7|TRBJ2-5|once|TRBD1
TGTGCCAGCAGCCGGACAGGGCGAGAGACCCAGTACTTC
CASSRTGRETQYF
>TRBV27|TRBJ1-2|once|-
TGTGCCAGCAGTTTATCCGCGGCGCTGAACTATGGCTACACCTTC
CASSLSAALNYGYTF
>TRBV9|TRBJ2-7|-|-
TGTGCCAGCAGCGTAGGTGGCAACCTCTACGAGCAGTACTTC
CASSVGGNLYEQYF
>TRBV6-5|TRBJ2-5|-|TRBD1
TGTGCCAGCAGTTACGGCGGGACAGGGGGCTTTGGGGAGCAGTACTTC
CASSYGGTGGFGEQYF
>TRBV4-2|TRBJ1-6|few|-
TGTGCCAGCAGCCAAGATGGGGAGAATTCACCCCTCCACTTT
CASSQDGENSPLHF
>TRBV18|TRBJ2-7|-|TRBD1
TGTGCCAGCTCACCGACAGGGCCCGAGCAGTACTTC
CASSPTGPEQYF
>TRBV11-3|TRBJ2-2|-|-
TGTGCCAGCAGCCTAAGGGGGAGGGAGCTGTTTTTT
CASSLRGRELFF
>TRBV21-1|TRBJ1-1|-|-
TGTGCCAGCAGCAAAAGGGAGCGGAGGAGGGGCGCTTTCTTT
CASSKRERRRGAFF
>TRBV5-1|TRBJ2-1|-|-
TGCGCCAGCAGCTCCCGCCACGGGGGGCCGGGGGGTGAGCAGTTCTTC
CASSSRHGGPGGEQFF
>TRBV30|TRBJ1-3|-|-
TGTGCCTGGACACAGGGAACTGGAAACACCATATATTTT
CAWTQGTGNTIYF
>TRBV19|TRBJ1-1|few|-
TGTGCCACCCACAGGGAGCCGAACACTGAAGCTTTCTTT
CATHREPNTEAFF
>TRBV28|TRBJ2-1|-|TRBD1
TGTGCCAGCAGTTTATTAGACAGGGCGTTCTTC
CASSLLDRAFF
>TRBV13|TRBJ1-3|-|-
TGTGCCAGCAGCGTAGGTAGGGGGAGCTCTGGAAACACCATATATTTT
CASSVGRGSSGNTIYF
>TRBV4-1|TRBJ2-3|-|TRBD2
TGCGCCAGCAGCCAAGGAGCGGGGCAGCGCCCAGATACGCAGTATTTT
CASSQGAGQRPDTQYF